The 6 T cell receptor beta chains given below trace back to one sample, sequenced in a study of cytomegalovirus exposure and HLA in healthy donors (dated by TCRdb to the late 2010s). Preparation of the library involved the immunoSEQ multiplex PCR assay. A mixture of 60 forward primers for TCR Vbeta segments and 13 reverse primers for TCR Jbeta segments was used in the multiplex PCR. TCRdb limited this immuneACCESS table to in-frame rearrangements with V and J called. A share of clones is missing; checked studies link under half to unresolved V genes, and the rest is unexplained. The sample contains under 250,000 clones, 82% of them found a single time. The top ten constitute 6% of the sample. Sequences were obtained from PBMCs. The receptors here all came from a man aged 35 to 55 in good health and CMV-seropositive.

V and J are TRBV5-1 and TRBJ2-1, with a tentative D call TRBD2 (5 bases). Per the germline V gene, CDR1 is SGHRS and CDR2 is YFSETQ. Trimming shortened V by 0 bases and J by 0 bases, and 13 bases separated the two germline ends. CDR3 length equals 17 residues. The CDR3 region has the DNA TGCGCCAGCAGCTTGGCGCGGGCTAGCAGCTCCTACAATGAGCAGTTCTTC. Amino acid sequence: CASSLARASSSYNEQFF.

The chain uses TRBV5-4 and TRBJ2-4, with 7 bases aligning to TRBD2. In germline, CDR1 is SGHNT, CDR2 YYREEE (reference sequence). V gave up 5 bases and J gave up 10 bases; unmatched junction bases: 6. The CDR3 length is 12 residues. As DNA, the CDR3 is TGTGCCAGCAGTGGGAGGGCGGAAATTCAGTACTTC. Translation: CASSGRAEIQYF.

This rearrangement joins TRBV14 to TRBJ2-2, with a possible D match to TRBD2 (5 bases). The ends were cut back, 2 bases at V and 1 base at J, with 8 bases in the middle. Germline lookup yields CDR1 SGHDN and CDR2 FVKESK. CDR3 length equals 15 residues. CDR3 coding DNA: TGTGCCAGCAGCCAACGAGGGAAGAACACCGGGGAGCTGTTTTTT. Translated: CASSQRGKNTGELFF.

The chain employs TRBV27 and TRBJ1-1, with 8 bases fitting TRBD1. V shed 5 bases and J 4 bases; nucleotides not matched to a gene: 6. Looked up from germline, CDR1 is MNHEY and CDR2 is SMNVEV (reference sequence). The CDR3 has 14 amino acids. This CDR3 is CASSPGQGGTEAFF. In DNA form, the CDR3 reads TGTGCCAGCAGTCCAGGACAGGGAGGCACTGAAGCTTTCTTT.

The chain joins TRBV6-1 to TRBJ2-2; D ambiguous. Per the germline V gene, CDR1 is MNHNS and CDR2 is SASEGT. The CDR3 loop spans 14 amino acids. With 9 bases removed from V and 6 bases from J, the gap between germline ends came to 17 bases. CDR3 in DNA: TGTGCCAGTTCATGGGCCCCATCCGCCGGGGAGCTGTTTTTT. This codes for CASSWAPSAGELFF.

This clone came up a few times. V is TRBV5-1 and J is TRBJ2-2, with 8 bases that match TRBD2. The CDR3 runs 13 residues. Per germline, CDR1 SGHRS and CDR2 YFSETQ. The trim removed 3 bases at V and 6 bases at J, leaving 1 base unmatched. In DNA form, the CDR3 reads TGCGCCAGCAGCTCCGGGGGGGCCGGGGAGCTGTTTTTT. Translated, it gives CASSSGGAGELFF.